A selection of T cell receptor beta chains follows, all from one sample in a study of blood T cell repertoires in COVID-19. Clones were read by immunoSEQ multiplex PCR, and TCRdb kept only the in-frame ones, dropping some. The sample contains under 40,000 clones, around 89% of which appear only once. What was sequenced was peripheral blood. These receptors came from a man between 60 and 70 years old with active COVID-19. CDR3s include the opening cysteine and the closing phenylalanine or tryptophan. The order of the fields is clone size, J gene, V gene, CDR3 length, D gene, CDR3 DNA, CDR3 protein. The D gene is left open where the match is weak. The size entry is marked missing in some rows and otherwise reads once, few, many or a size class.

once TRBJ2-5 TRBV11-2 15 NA TGTGCCAGCAGCTACCAGGGCCTGTACCAAGAGACCCAGTACTTC CASSYQGLYQETQYF
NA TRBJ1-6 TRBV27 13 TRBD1 TGTGCCAGCAATAGACAGGGAGAGACACCCCTCCACTTT CASNRQGETPLHF
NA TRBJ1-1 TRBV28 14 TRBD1 TGTGCCAGCAGTCCAGGGGGCACCAACACTGAAGCTTTCTTT CASSPGGTNTEAFF
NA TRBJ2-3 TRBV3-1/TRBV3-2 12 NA TGTGCCAGCAGCCCCCACACAGATACGCAGTATTTT CASSPHTDTQYF
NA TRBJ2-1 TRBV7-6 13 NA TGTGCCAGCAGCTTAGCCCTCTACAATGAGCAGTTCTTC CASSLALYNEQFF
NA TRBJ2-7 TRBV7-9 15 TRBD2 TGTGCCAGCAGCTTAGACGGGGGGAACTCCTACGAGCAGTACTTC CASSLDGGNSYEQYF
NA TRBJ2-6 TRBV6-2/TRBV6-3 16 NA TGTGCCAGCAGTTTGTTGACAGGCTCTGGGGCCAACGTCCTGACTTTC CASSLLTGSGANVLTF
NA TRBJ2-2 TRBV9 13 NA TGTGCCAGCACCCCGGGACTTGCCGGGGAGCTGTTTTTT CASTPGLAGELFF
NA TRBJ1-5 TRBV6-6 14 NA TGTGCCAGCGCCTTGACGACAGATAATCAGCCCCAGCATTTT CASALTTDNQPQHF
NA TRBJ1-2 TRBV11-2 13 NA TGTGCCAGCAGCATCGACAGGAACTATGGCTACACCTTC CASSIDRNYGYTF
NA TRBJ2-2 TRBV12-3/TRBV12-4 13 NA TGTGCCAGCAGTCTACAGGGTACCGGGGAGCTGTTTTTT CASSLQGTGELFF
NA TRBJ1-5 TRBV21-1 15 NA TGTGCCAGCACACAGGGGGCTCGTGGCAATCAGCCCCAGCATTTT CASTQGARGNQPQHF
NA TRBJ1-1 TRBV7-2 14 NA TGTGCCAGCAGCCAACCCCGACAGTCCACTGAAGCTTTCTTT CASSQPRQSTEAFF
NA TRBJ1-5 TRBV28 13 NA TGTGCCAGCAGAGGACAGCCCAATCAGCCCCAGCATTTT CASRGQPNQPQHF
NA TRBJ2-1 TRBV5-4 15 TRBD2 TGTGCCAGCAGCTTGTCCAGCGGGGGGGCCAGAGAGCAGTTCTTC CASSLSSGGAREQFF
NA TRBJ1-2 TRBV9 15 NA TGTGCCAGCAGCTCCGGGGGTCAAGCTAACTATGGCTACACCTTC CASSSGGQANYGYTF
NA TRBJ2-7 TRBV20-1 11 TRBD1 TGCAGTGCTACAGGGGGCTACGAGCAGTACTTC CSATGGYEQYF
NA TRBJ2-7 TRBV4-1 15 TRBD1 TGCGCCAGCAGCCAAGGGACAGGGTTCTCCTACGAGCAGTACTTC CASSQGTGFSYEQYF
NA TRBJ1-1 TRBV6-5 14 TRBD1 TGTGCCAGCAGCCGGACAGGGGAAGGTTTTGAAGCTTTCTTT CASSRTGEGFEAFF
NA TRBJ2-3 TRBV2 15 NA TGTGCCAGCAGTGAATCGGTTAGCGGCACAGATACGCAGTATTTT CASSESVSGTDTQYF
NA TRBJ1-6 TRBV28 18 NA TGTGCCAGCAGTTCCCCCGGGGGGGGAAGAGACTATAATTCACCCCTCCACTTT CASSSPGGGRDYNSPLHF
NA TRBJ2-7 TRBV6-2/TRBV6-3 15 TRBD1 TGTGCCAGCAGTTACCGACAGGGGGGATCCTACGAGCAGTACTTC CASSYRQGGSYEQYF